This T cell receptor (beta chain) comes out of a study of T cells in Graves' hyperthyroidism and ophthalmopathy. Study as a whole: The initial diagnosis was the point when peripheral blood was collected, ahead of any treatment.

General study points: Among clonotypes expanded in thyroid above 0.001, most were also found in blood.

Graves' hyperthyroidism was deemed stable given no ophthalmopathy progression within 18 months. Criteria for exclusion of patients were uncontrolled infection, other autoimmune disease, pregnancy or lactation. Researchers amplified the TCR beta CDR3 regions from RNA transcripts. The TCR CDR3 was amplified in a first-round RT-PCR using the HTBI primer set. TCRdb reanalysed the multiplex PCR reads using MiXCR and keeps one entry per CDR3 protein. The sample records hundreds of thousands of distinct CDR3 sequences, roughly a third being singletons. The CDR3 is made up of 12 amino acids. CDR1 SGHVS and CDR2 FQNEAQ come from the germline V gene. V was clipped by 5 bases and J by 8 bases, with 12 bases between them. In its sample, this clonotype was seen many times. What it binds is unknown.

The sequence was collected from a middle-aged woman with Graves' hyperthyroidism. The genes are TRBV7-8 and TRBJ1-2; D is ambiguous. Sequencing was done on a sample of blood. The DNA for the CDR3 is TGTGCCAGCAGCCGAGGCGTCGGCGGCTACACCTTC. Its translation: CASSRGVGGYTF.